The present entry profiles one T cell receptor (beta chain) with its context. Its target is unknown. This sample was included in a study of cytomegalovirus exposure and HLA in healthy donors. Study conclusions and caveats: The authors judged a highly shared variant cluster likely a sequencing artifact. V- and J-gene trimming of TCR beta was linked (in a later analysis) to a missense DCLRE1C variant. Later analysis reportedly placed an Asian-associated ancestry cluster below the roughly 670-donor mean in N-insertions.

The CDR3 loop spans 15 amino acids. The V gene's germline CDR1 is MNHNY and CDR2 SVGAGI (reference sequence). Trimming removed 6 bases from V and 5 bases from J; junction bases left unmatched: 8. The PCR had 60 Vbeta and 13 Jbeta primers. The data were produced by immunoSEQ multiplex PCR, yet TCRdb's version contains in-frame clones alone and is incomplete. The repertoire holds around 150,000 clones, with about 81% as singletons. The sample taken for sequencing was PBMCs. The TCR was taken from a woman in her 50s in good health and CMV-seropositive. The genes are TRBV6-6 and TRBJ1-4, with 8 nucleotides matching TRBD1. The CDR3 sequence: CASRNHRGVNEKLFF. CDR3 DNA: TGTGCCAGCAGAAACCACAGGGGGGTGAATGAAAAACTGTTTTTT.